This T cell receptor beta chain was found in a study of beta chain features in type 1 diabetes. Isolated RNA was reverse transcribed in full, so expressed TCRB transcripts were sequenced. Data came from immunoSEQ multiplex PCR; TCRdb stores just in-frame clones and leaves some out. Of almost 350,000 clones listed, approximately 8.2% are singletons. This CDR3 region has 14 residues. V lost 0 bases, J lost 1 base, and 7 bases lay in between. The V gene's germline CDR1 is SGDLS and CDR2 YYNGEE. Blood was drawn once from each donor into heparinised tubes. The draws averaged roughly 120 mL. Study-wide points: A greater similarity of naive, central memory and Treg TCRB repertoires was seen among patients than among healthy donors. All four CD4+ subsets from Type 1 diabetes patients carried moderately but significantly shorter TCRB CDR3s.

Of note for this clone: No antigen is known for it.

The chain recombines TRBV9 with TRBJ2-5; D is unresolved. The TCR sequence derives from a woman aged 18-29 years in good health. The sample comprised central memory CD4+ T cells from blood. CDR3 region: CASSVGNSQETQYF. The CDR3 DNA follows: TGTGCCAGCAGCGTAGGGAACAGCCAAGAGACCCAGTACTTC.